The present T cell receptor (beta chain) was sequenced within a study of tumor-infiltrating lymphocytes in primary liver carcinoma. Germline CDR1 and CDR2: SGHDT and YYEEEE. V dropped 1 base and J dropped 0 bases, with 17 bases sitting between them. This CDR3 has 18 residues. To note about this clonotype: A much larger clone differs by one base, so this may be a read error.

Starting material of 450 to 550 ng total RNA yielded TCR beta cDNA via a constant-region primer. Researchers made the TCR beta libraries by running three nested multiplex PCR rounds with slightly modified ARM-PCR. TRBV1-TRBV30 forward primers paired with a C-beta reverse primer drove the first two PCR rounds, around 9 cycles each. TCRdb reanalysed the multiplex PCR reads using MiXCR and keeps one entry per CDR3 protein. The sample has about 330,000 distinct CDR3 sequences; about 61% are singletons. Out of unsorted whole blood came the blood RNA, and germline DNA was extracted as well. The chain uses TRBV5-6 and TRBJ1-3, with D possibly TRBD1 on 5 matching bases. The specimen sequenced was peripheral blood. This TCR was sampled from a man between 35 and 55 years old with primary liver carcinoma and hepatitis B virus infection. CDR3 nucleotide sequence: TGTGCCAGCAGCTTGCTTGGAAGGGGCCGGCTCTCTGGAAACACCATATATTTT. The encoded protein is CASSLLGRGRLSGNTIYF. Based on the CDR3 plus reference TRBV5-6 and TRBJ1-3, the full variable domain is DAGVTQSPTHLIKTRGQQVTLRCSPKSGHDTVSWYQQALGQGPQFIFQYYEEEERQRGNFPDRFSGHQFPNYSSELNVNALLLGDSALYLCASSLLGRGRLSGNTIYFGEGSWLTVV.